Listed here are 21 T cell receptor beta chains from one sample, sequenced in a study of CD8+CD57+ T cells in acquired aplastic anemia. Genomic DNA templated the TCR beta VDJ and CDR3 profiling. TCRdb reprocessed the reads with MiXCR, giving one entry per CDR3 protein. The sample includes about 200,000 distinct CDR3 sequences, over 55% of them seen just once. Only patients with CD8+CD57+ cell expansion on flow cytometry were chosen for sequencing. The material sequenced was sorted CD4+, CD8+, or CD8+CD57+ T cells (not recorded which) from PBMCs. These receptors originate from a human donor with aplastic anemia.

The rearrangement joins TRBV29-1 to TRBJ1-2, with D possibly being TRBD1 (5 bases). CDR3 length equals 13 residues. The germline V gene has CDR1 SQVTM and CDR2 ANQGSEA. Trimming stripped 3 bases from V and 2 bases from J, with 10 bases between. The CDR3 loop is CSVDDGQNYGYTF. Here the CDR3 DNA reads TGCAGCGTTGATGACGGACAAAACTATGGCTACACCTTC.

This clonotype was found a few times. The chain carries TRBV9 and TRBJ1-2; 7 nucleotides agree with TRBD1. Trimming removed 4 bases from V and 3 bases from J; junction bases left unmatched: 18. Per the germline V gene, CDR1 is SGDLS and CDR2 is YYNGEE. The CDR3 runs to 18 residues. CDR3 DNA: TGTGCCAGCAGCTTACTAGACAGGGACCGATCAAACTACTATGGCTACACCTTC. This encodes CASSLLDRDRSNYYGYTF.

This chain links TRBV7-9 with TRBJ1-6; 7 nucleotides agree with TRBD1. Germline V gene data show CDR1 as SEHNR and CDR2 as FQNEAQ (reference sequence). V dropped 4 bases and J dropped 8; count of bases not matched to a gene: 11. This CDR3 spans 16 amino acids. Here the CDR3 DNA reads TGTGCCAGCAGCTCACTTAAACAGGGGAGGCATTCACCCCTCCACTTT. Its protein product is CASSSLKQGRHSPLHF.

This sequence joins TRBV6-2 or TRBV6-3 and TRBJ2-5, with a weak D call TRBD1 (6 bases). The germline V gene has CDR1 MNHEY and CDR2 SVGEGT. The ends were cut back, 4 bases at V and 5 bases at J, with 20 bases in the middle. This CDR3 has 16 residues. The CDR3 is CASSSPTGPKWETQYF. Here the CDR3 DNA reads TGTGCCAGCAGTTCCCCGACAGGCCCGAAGTGGGAGACCCAGTACTTC.

The J gene is TRBJ2-2, the V gene TRBV25-1, with unresolved D. This CDR3 region has 15 residues. V dropped 1 base and J dropped 4 bases, with 10 bases sitting between them. CDR1 is MGHDK, CDR2 SYGVNS, per germline. Here the CDR3 reads CASSELKASTGELFF. CDR3 coding DNA: TGTGCCAGCAGTGAATTAAAGGCCAGCACCGGGGAGCTGTTTTTT.

Comment on this clonotype: This could be a read error, since a much larger clone is one nucleotide away. The chain joins TRBV4-1 to TRBJ1-1; D not certain. This CDR3 comprises 14 residues. In germline, CDR1 is MGHRA, CDR2 YSYEKL. For the CDR3, the DNA is TGCGCCAGCAGCCAAGTGTCATCGAACACTGAAGCTCTCTTT. This gives the protein CASSQVSSNTEALF.

As regards this clonotype: This may stem from a read error, because a much larger clone lies one nucleotide away. This rearrangement joins TRBV20-1 to TRBJ2-7; D is perhaps TRBD1 or TRBD2 (5 bases each). Germline CDR1 DFQATT, CDR2 SNEGSKA (reference sequence). The CDR3 has 13 residues. The CDR3 nucleotides are TGTGCCTGGAGTTCAGGGACCGTCGCCGAGCAGTACTTC. This codes for CAWSSGTVAEQYF.

The V gene is TRBV7-9, the J gene TRBJ2-2; TRBD2 matches at 9 bases. V lost 3 bases and J lost 9; bases outside the gene matches: 5. The germline gives CDR1 SEHNR, CDR2 FQNEAQ (reference sequence). This CDR3 is built from 14 residues. CDR3 in amino acids: CASSFLTSGWELFF. The CDR3 nucleotides read TGTGCCAGCAGCTTCCTGACTAGCGGCTGGGAGCTGTTTTTT.

At least ten counts were recorded for this clonotype. The chain employs TRBV27 and TRBJ1-2; D unclear. Germline V gene lookup returns CDR1 MNHEY and CDR2 SMNVEV (reference sequence). V gave up 5 bases and J gave up 1 base, with 11 bases separating them. The CDR3 has 14 amino acids. CDR3 sequence: CASSPSAGNYGYTF. CDR3 sequence (DNA): TGTGCCAGCAGTCCCTCTGCGGGTAACTATGGCTACACCTTC.

V and J are TRBV11-1 and TRBJ2-7; tentative D call: TRBD2 (6 bases). Germline V lookup: CDR1 SGHAT, CDR2 FQDESV (reference sequence). The CDR3 totals 16 residues. The V end lost 1 base, the J end lost 0 bases, and 13 bases lay between the germline ends. The CDR3 bases are TGTGCCAGCAGCTTAGGGGGAGGCCCAAGCTCCTACGAGCAGTACTTC. It codes for CASSLGGGPSSYEQYF.

This clonotype has only a few counts. The rearrangement joins TRBV20-1 to TRBJ2-7, with 7 bases matching TRBD2. The J segment lost 3 bases and the V segment lost 2 bases, leaving 1 base of the junction unmatched. CDR1 is DFQATT and CDR2 is SNEGSKA in the germline V gene (reference sequence). This CDR3 has 12 amino acids. In nucleotides, the CDR3 is TGCAGTGCTAGACTAGCGGACTACGAGCAGTACTTC. Amino acid sequence: CSARLADYEQYF.

This chain joins TRBV7-3 and TRBJ1-1; D may be TRBD1 (5 bases). Germline V CDR1 and CDR2: SGHTA, FQGTGA. CDR3 length: 13 residues. Trimming pared 6 bases from V and 0 bases from J, leaving 8 bases between. The CDR3 coding sequence is TGTGCCAGCAGGCGGGGCCTGAACACTGAAGCTTTCTTT. This translates into CASRRGLNTEAFF.

This chain joins TRBV6-5 and TRBJ2-3; TRBD1 might be the D (6 bases). This CDR3 comprises 15 residues. Deletions cut 2 bases from V and 2 bases from J, with 11 bases between. Per germline, CDR1 MNHEY and CDR2 SVGAGI. This CDR3 is CASSYGTPTTDTQYF. The CDR3 DNA reads as TGTGCCAGCAGTTACGGGACACCTACCACAGATACGCAGTATTTT.

The chain has TRBV24-1 and TRBJ2-1; 11 nucleotides agree with TRBD2. The CDR3 is made up of 16 amino acids. The germline CDR1 and CDR2 sequences are KGHDR and SFDVKD. V trimming: 2 bases; J trimming: 9 bases; junction bases outside the gene matches: 8. The CDR3 bases are TGTGCCACCAGTGATTCGACTAGCGGGACTTGGAGTGAGCAGTTCTTC. Translated: CATSDSTSGTWSEQFF.

CDR3 residues: CASSEATSSPLGTQYF. The CDR3 DNA is TGTGCCAGCAGTGAAGCGACCTCTTCCCCCCTCGGTACGCAGTATTTT. This rearrangement joins TRBV2 to TRBJ2-3; D remains ambiguous. Trimming stripped 0 bases from V and 8 bases from J, with 18 bases between. Germline CDR1 SNHLY, CDR2 FYNNEI. The CDR3 sequence is 16 residues long. Looking up the rest from reference TRBV2 and TRBJ2-3 gives the full variable domain: EPEVTQTPSHQVTQMGQEVILRCVPISNHLYFYWYRQILGQKVEFLVSFYNNEISEKSEIFDDQFSVERPDGSNFTLKIRSTKLEDSAMYFCASSEATSSPLGTQYFGPGTRLTVL.

The gene calls are TRBV10-2 and TRBJ1-1; D is undetermined. V was trimmed by 2 bases and J by 0 bases, leaving 7 bases between them. This CDR3 is built from 14 residues. Germline CDR1 is WSHSY and CDR2 is SAAADI. The CDR3 reads CASSETVLNTEAFF. The CDR3 DNA reads as TGCGCCAGCAGTGAGACAGTCTTGAACACTGAAGCTTTCTTT.

The chain links TRBV7-9 to TRBJ2-7; 13 bases fit TRBD2. Germline V gene lookup returns CDR1 SEHNR and CDR2 FQNEAQ (reference sequence). The CDR3 contains 18 residues. The J segment lost 5 bases and the V segment lost 5 bases, leaving 15 bases of the junction unmatched. This chain's CDR3 is CASSQGLAGETRLNEQYF. The CDR3 DNA follows: TGTGCCAGCAGCCAAGGACTAGCGGGAGAAACCCGCCTAAACGAGCAGTACTTC.

This clonotype has ten or more counts. The genes are TRBV20-1 and TRBJ2-3; 11 bases fit TRBD2. In germline, CDR1 is DFQATT, CDR2 SNEGSKA (reference sequence). CDR3 length equals 14 residues. V lost 4 bases and J lost 7; bases outside the gene matches: 7. The CDR3 reads CSAISGGAVYTQYF. In DNA, the CDR3 is TGCAGTGCTATTAGCGGGGGGGCCGTGTATACGCAGTATTTT.

This clonotype was detected ten times or more. This chain links TRBV5-1 with TRBJ2-3; tentatively, D is TRBD1 or TRBD2 (6 bases each). The germline V gene encodes CDR1 SGHRS and CDR2 YFSETQ. The V and J ends lost 4 bases and 2 bases respectively, with 17 bases between them. This CDR3 comprises 16 residues. As DNA, the CDR3 is TGCGCCAGCAGCCCCGGGGGACATCACCCCACAGATACGCAGTATTTT. Its protein product is CASSPGGHHPTDTQYF.

This sequence joins TRBV7-7 and TRBJ2-1; D might be TRBD2 (5 bases). The CDR3 is 14 residues long. Per germline, CDR1 SSHAT and CDR2 FNYEAQ (reference sequence). Trimming cost V 0 bases and J 13 bases, with 16 bases left between them. The CDR3 DNA reads as TGTGCCAGCAGCTTAGCCGAGGGCCCCGGCACCCAGTTCTTC. It translates to CASSLAEGPGTQFF.

As to this clonotype: One end of the junction does not line up with germline, which may come from a read error. The V and J genes are TRBV3-1 and TRBJ2-7; D is perhaps TRBD1 or TRBD2 (5 bases each). CDR1 and CDR2 (germline): LGHDT, YNNKEL (reference sequence). The length of the CDR3 is 13 residues. The CDR3 DNA follows: TGTGCCAGCAGCCAAGTCCGGGGCGGTCTTAGAACTTTC. It codes for CASSQVRGGLRTF.